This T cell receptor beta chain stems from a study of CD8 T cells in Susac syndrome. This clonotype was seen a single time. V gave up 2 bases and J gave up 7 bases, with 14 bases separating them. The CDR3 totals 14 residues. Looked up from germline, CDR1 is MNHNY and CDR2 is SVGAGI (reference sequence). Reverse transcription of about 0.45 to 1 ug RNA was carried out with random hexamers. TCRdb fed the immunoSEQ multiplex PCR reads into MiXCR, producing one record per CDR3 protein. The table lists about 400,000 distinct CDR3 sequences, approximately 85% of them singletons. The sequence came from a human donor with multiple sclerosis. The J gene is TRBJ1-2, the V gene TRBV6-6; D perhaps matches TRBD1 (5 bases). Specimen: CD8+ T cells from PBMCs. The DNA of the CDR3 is TGTGCCAGCAGTTACGAGACAGCGGGCGCTGGCTACACCTTC. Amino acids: CASSYETAGAGYTF.